These 24 T cell receptor beta chains came from one sample sequenced in a study of Ad26.COV2.S vaccination and SARS-CoV-2 variants. Profiling relied on immunoSEQ multiplex PCR, and the TCRdb table lists in-frame clones only, not all of them. The repertoire has about 480,000 clones, around nine tenths of them found once; the top ten carry roughly 13%. Treatment of the sample: around 19 received Ad26.COV2.S at low or high dose, single or two shots; about five received placebo; per-sample allocation not given. It was on day 63 after the first vaccine or placebo injection that samples were taken. Material: peripheral blood, obtained in a trial of Ad26.COV2.S vaccine versus placebo. Receptor source: a person aged 18-60 years who received the Ad26.COV2.S COVID-19 vaccine or a placebo.

CDR3 sequence reads: CASSLVVRQETQYF. CDR3 nucleotide sequence: TGTGCCAGCAGCTTGGTTGTCAGACAAGAGACCCAGTACTTC. This chain connects TRBV5-5 to TRBJ2-5; D remains unclear. This CDR3 spans 14 amino acids. Germline V lookup: CDR1 SGHKS, CDR2 YYEKEE (reference sequence). Trimming removed 0 bases at V and 2 bases at J, with 8 bases between.

The chain combines TRBV5-4 with TRBJ2-1, with 12 bases lining up with TRBD2. V dropped 4 bases and J dropped 5; count of bases not matched to a gene: 7. CDR3 length: 16 residues. Germline CDR1 reads SGHNT; CDR2 reads YYREEE (reference sequence). The DNA of the CDR3 is TGTGCCAGCAGCGAGAGGACTAGCGGGACGCACAATGAGCAGTTCTTC. It codes for CASSERTSGTHNEQFF.

This chain uses TRBV3-1 (or the pseudogene TRBV3-2) with TRBJ1-1, with TRBD1 matching over 8 bases. Germline values: CDR1 LGHDT, CDR2 YNNKEL (reference sequence). With V trimmed by 2 bases and J by 7 bases, 6 bases remained unmatched. CDR3 length: 14 amino acids. The CDR3 region has the DNA TGTGCCAGCAGCCAATACAGGGGGTATGGTGAAGCTTTCTTT. It encodes CASSQYRGYGEAFF.

This chain joins TRBV3-1 (or the pseudogene TRBV3-2) and TRBJ2-7, with D unresolved. The CDR3 totals 13 residues. V was shortened by 0 bases and J by 7 bases, with 10 bases between the two germline ends. Looked up from germline, CDR1 is LGHDT and CDR2 is YNNKEL (reference sequence). The CDR3 is CASSQDMMGEQYF. The CDR3 DNA reads as TGTGCCAGCAGCCAAGATATGATGGGGGAGCAGTACTTC.

In this sample, this clone turned up a few times. V usage is TRBV9 and J usage is TRBJ2-7, with D perhaps being TRBD1 or TRBD2 (5 bases each). CDR1 and CDR2 from the germline V gene are SGDLS and YYNGEE. CDR3 length: 14 amino acids. V gave up 3 bases and J gave up 0 bases, with 10 bases separating them. The CDR3 loop reads CASSARDASYEQYF. CDR3 bases: TGTGCCAGCAGCGCCCGGGACGCCTCCTACGAGCAGTACTTC.

The chain joins TRBV6-1 to TRBJ2-7, with 8 bases fitting TRBD2. Germline assignment: CDR1 MNHNS and CDR2 SASEGT. V gave up 0 bases and J gave up 6 bases; unmatched junction bases: 4. The CDR3 sequence is 14 residues long. The CDR3 bases are TGTGCCAGCAGTGAAGCGTGGGCGGGGGGCGAGCAGTACTTC. Protein: CASSEAWAGGEQYF.

The V and J genes are TRBV5-6 and TRBJ1-2, with 7 nucleotides matching TRBD1. The CDR3 length is 15 residues. J was trimmed by 4 bases and V by 0 bases; bases with no gene match: 6. CDR1 is SGHDT, CDR2 YYEEEE, per germline. The CDR3 is CASSLGRQGFYGYTF. The CDR3 region has the DNA TGTGCCAGCAGCTTGGGCAGACAGGGCTTCTATGGCTACACCTTC.

The V gene is TRBV21-1, the J gene TRBJ1-1. TRBV21-1 is classified as a pseudogene. The CDR3 totals 13 residues. CDR3: CASSKGLWIEAFF. The CDR3 bases are TGTGCCAGCAGCAAAGGACTGTGGATTGAAGCTTTCTTT.

The rearrangement joins TRBV28 to TRBJ2-3; D assignment may be TRBD1 or TRBD2 (5 bases each). Germline lookup yields CDR1 MDHEN and CDR2 SYDVKM. This CDR3 contains 15 residues. Trimming pared 5 bases from V and 4 bases from J, leaving 16 bases between. The CDR3 DNA reads as TGTGCCAGCAGTCCCAGGGCCGTCGGGGCAGATACGCAGTATTTT. Its protein product is CASSPRAVGADTQYF.

V usage is TRBV28 and J usage is TRBJ2-3; D not resolved. CDR3 length: 16 amino acids. V was pared by 4 bases and J by 3 bases, with 17 bases between. The V gene's germline CDR1 is MDHEN and CDR2 SYDVKM. The DNA for the CDR3 is TGTGCCAGCAGTTCCCTCGGTCCAGGCCTTACAGATACGCAGTATTTT. This gives the protein CASSSLGPGLTDTQYF.

DNA for the CDR3: TGCGCCAGCAGCCCCTTAACAAGCTACGAGCAGTACTTC. Its protein is CASSPLTSYEQYF. The chain carries TRBV5-1 and TRBJ2-7, with D uncertain. The CDR3 loop spans 13 amino acids. Germline V gene lookup returns CDR1 SGHRS and CDR2 YFSETQ. With 4 bases removed from V and 3 bases from J, the gap between germline ends came to 11 bases.

The chain has TRBV28 and TRBJ2-7, with D perhaps given as TRBD1 or TRBD2 (5 bases each). V dropped 7 bases and J dropped 1 base, with 11 bases sitting between them. Germline lookup yields CDR1 MDHEN and CDR2 SYDVKM. The CDR3 runs 13 residues. DNA of the CDR3: TGTGCCAGCATAGGGACGGTATCCTACGAGCAGTACTTC. It specifies CASIGTVSYEQYF.

The chain links TRBV6-2 or TRBV6-3 to TRBJ1-5, with 12 bases aligning to TRBD1. Germline CDR1 is MNHEY and CDR2 is SVGEGT. With 0 bases clipped from V and 0 bases from J, the junction kept 6 bases outside the gene matches. This CDR3 region has 19 residues. CDR3 coding DNA: TGTGCCAGCAGTTACTCGATGGGACAGGGGGCCTATAGCAATCAGCCCCAGCATTTT. Residues: CASSYSMGQGAYSNQPQHF.

The chain couples TRBV4-1 to TRBJ2-1; 7 bases fit TRBD1. Germline V gives CDR1 MGHRA, CDR2 YSYEKL. This CDR3 is 15 amino acids long. Unmatched junction bases numbered 5, after V lost 3 bases and J lost 3 bases. The CDR3 nucleotides read TGCGCCAGCAGCCAGAGGGACAGCTTCTACAATGAGCAGTTCTTC. Protein sequence: CASSQRDSFYNEQFF.

The chain has TRBV6-5 and TRBJ1-2; the match to TRBD1 covers 10 bases. V trimming: 6 bases; J trimming: 11 bases; junction bases outside the gene matches: 12. This CDR3 is built from 14 residues. Per the germline V gene, CDR1 is MNHEY and CDR2 is SVGAGI. The CDR3 sequence: CASRGTGEINRYTF. The CDR3 DNA is TGTGCCAGCAGAGGGACAGGGGAGATAAATCGGTACACCTTC.

This rearrangement joins TRBV7-9 to TRBJ2-1; the D gene is possibly TRBD2 (6 bases). Germline V gene data show CDR1 as SEHNR and CDR2 as FQNEAQ (reference sequence). Trimming removed 4 bases from V and 7 bases from J, with 26 bases in between. The CDR3 runs to 18 residues. CDR3 in amino acids: CASSSNAGPTLLMNEQFF. The CDR3 DNA reads as TGTGCCAGCAGCTCCAACGCGGGGCCTACCTTGTTAATGAATGAGCAGTTCTTC.

The V call is TRBV2, the J call TRBJ1-1; maybe TRBD1 (5 bases). Germline V gene sequence: CDR1 SNHLY, CDR2 FYNNEI. The length of the CDR3 is 15 residues. V lost 10 bases and J lost 0, with 18 bases in between. The CDR3 DNA reads as TGTGCCACCAGGGTTCCACTCGTCTTGAACACTGAAGCTTTCTTT. This translates into CATRVPLVLNTEAFF.

The V and J genes are TRBV12-3 or TRBV12-4 and TRBJ2-7; unclear D gene. CDR3 length: 12 residues. Trimming removed 0 bases from V and 5 bases from J, with 5 bases in between. The CDR3 protein is CASSLAGNEQYF. CDR3 coding DNA: TGTGCCAGCAGTTTAGCTGGGAACGAGCAGTACTTC.

The chain joins TRBV6-2 or TRBV6-3 to TRBJ1-2; possibly TRBD1 for D (6 bases). This CDR3 is built from 14 residues. Trimming removed 6 bases from V and 6 bases from J, with 17 bases in between. Germline CDR1 is MNHEY and CDR2 is SVGEGT. The CDR3 DNA reads TGTGCCAGCAGCCACAGGGAGTGGATGGATGGCTACACCTTC. Its translation: CASSHREWMDGYTF.

This chain links TRBV4-1 with TRBJ2-1; D is unclear. This CDR3 comprises 13 residues. Trimming shortened V by 1 base and J by 10 bases, and 11 bases separated the two germline ends. Germline CDR1 is MGHRA and CDR2 is YSYEKL. The CDR3 spells CASSQALSWEQFF. The CDR3 DNA is TGCGCCAGCAGCCAAGCTCTCAGTTGGGAGCAGTTCTTC.

This sequence joins TRBV4-3 and TRBJ2-3; 10 bases align to TRBD2. Germline assignment: CDR1 LGHNA and CDR2 YSLEER. V gave up 5 bases and J gave up 4 bases; unmatched junction bases: 6. The CDR3 spans 15 residues. This chain's CDR3 is CASSSQREGADTQYF. The DNA of the CDR3 is TGCGCCAGCAGCTCCCAGCGGGAGGGGGCAGATACGCAGTATTTT.

The chain carries TRBV28 and TRBJ2-7; tentatively, D is TRBD2 (5 bases). The CDR3 is 15 amino acids. Germline V CDR1 and CDR2: MDHEN, SYDVKM. V shed 3 bases and J shed 6 bases, with 18 bases lying between them. CDR3 region: CASSLSNPLRAEQYF. In nucleotides, the CDR3 is TGTGCCAGCAGTTTGTCAAACCCCTTGAGGGCCGAGCAGTACTTC.

This clone was observed a handful of times. The CDR3 loop is CASNPTGAAQPQHF. Here the CDR3 DNA reads TGTGCCAGCAACCCTACGGGGGCGGCTCAGCCCCAGCATTTT. The V gene is TRBV7-2, the J gene TRBJ1-5; perhaps TRBD1 as D (6 bases). Germline V gives CDR1 SGHTA, CDR2 FQGNSA. The CDR3 spans 14 residues. The ends were cut back, 7 bases at V and 6 bases at J, with 16 bases in the middle.

This clone was picked up many times. The rearrangement joins TRBV2 to TRBJ2-1; D gene unclear. CDR1 SNHLY and CDR2 FYNNEI come from the germline V gene. This CDR3 is built from 15 residues. V was cut by 4 bases and J by 2 bases, with 12 bases left in between. The CDR3 here is CASSGTAGAYNEQFF. The CDR3 DNA reads as TGTGCCAGCAGTGGGACCGCTGGGGCCTACAATGAGCAGTTCTTC.